The 3 T cell receptor beta chains listed next were all sequenced from one sample in a study of T cell repertoires in cytomegalovirus infection. MiXCR, applied by TCRdb to the reads, yields one record per CDR3 protein. This sample has about 180,000 distinct CDR3 sequences, with 20% to 25% found just once. Their target antigens are unknown. Sample: CD8+ T cells from cultured PBMCs, taken from culture after CMV antigen stimulation. Source of these receptors: a human donor in good health (CMV status not recorded). Some clones in this sample may be carry-over from other donors' samples.

This clonotype was detected only a few times. The J gene is TRBJ2-2, the V gene TRBV28, with D possibly being TRBD1 (6 bases). Germline V gene sequence: CDR1 MDHEN, CDR2 SYDVKM. V lost 4 bases, J lost 5 bases, and 17 bases lay in between. CDR3 length: 16 residues. The CDR3 sequence is CASSYGQTLGTGELFF. CDR3 in DNA: TGTGCCAGCAGTTATGGACAGACCCTAGGTACCGGGGAGCTGTTTTTT.

This clonotype showed up just a few times. The V gene is TRBV7-6, the J gene TRBJ2-1; 8 bases match TRBD2. CDR1 SGHVS and CDR2 FNYEAQ come from the germline V gene. CDR3 length equals 12 residues. After removal of 6 bases from V and 9 bases from J, the junction contained 4 bases not matched to a gene. CDR3 protein: CASRSREGEQFF. The CDR3 nucleotides read TGTGCCAGCAGGTCACGGGAGGGTGAGCAGTTCTTC.

This clonotype has at least ten counts. This chain links TRBV6-6 with TRBJ1-2, with TRBD1 matching over 9 bases. The germline CDR1 and CDR2 sequences are MNHNY and SVGAGI (reference sequence). There are 15 residues in the CDR3. The V segment lost 3 bases and the J segment 3 bases; nucleotides outside the gene matches: 5. The CDR3 loop reads CASSYWDRDHYGYTF. CDR3 DNA: TGTGCCAGCAGTTATTGGGACAGGGATCACTATGGCTACACCTTC.